Here is one T cell receptor (beta chain) with its context. This sample stems from a study of blood T cell repertoires in COVID-19. Study-wide context: The study drew acute and convalescent COVID-19 samples from the United States, Italy and Spain. In each case, the material was cDNA or gDNA derived from T cells, B-cell-depleted T cells, or PBMCs.

Only in-frame clones appear in the TCRdb table, and some are missing; sequencing was by immunoSEQ multiplex PCR. The top ten hold 0.62% of the sample, which has roughly 200,000 clones, roughly 89% seen once. The CDR3 covers 13 residues. CDR1 and CDR2 (germline): MNHEY, SVGAGI. Trimming took off 6 bases at V and 6 bases at J, with 15 bases between the two ends. The sequence came from a man aged 45-65 years with acute or convalescent COVID-19. This chain uses TRBV6-5 with TRBJ2-7; D might be TRBD1 (6 bases). The specimen was peripheral blood. CDR3 DNA: TGTGCCAGCAGACGCTCAGGGGCTGGCGAGCAGTACGTC. Protein: CASRRSGAGEQYV.